These 19 T cell receptor beta chains came from one sample sequenced in a study of T cells in severe cutaneous drug reactions. The patients sequenced had a carbamazepine-induced Stevens-Johnson syndrome or toxic epidermal necrolysis reaction. Libraries were made by iRepertoire multiplex PCR with TCR subtype-specific primers for bulk and single-cell sequencing. Using the multiplex PCR reads, TCRdb records one entry per CDR3 protein without DNA. The table gives fewer than 10,000 distinct CDR3 sequences; the top ten clones make up more than 25% of it. Input material: cells from a skin blister. These receptors originate from a human donor with a severe cutaneous adverse drug reaction.

This chain links TRBV27 with TRBJ2-3; TCRdb's D call, TRBD2, is unchecked because there is no DNA. Per the germline V gene, CDR1 is MNHEY and CDR2 is SMNVEV (reference sequence). This CDR3 is 15 amino acids long. The CDR3: CASSPIDRRWDTQYF.

According to its frequency, this clonotype is large. The CDR3 loop reads CASSYPGTGGQETQYF. The chain uses TRBV6-6 and TRBJ2-5; the D gene TCRdb calls, TRBD1, cannot be checked with no DNA. Germline V CDR1 and CDR2: MNHNY, SVGAGI (reference sequence). The length of the CDR3 is 16 residues.

The chain joins TRBV10-2 to TRBJ2-1; no DNA is available, so the TRBD2 call from TCRdb remains unchecked. This CDR3 is 13 amino acids long. The germline CDR1 and CDR2 sequences are WSHSY and SAAADI. This CDR3 reads CASMSSGGNEQFF.

The J gene is TRBJ2-7, the V gene TRBV7-2; TCRdb lists TRBD1, though no DNA is available to test this call. The CDR3 runs 13 residues. CDR1 is SGHTA, CDR2 FQGNSA, per germline. CDR3 sequence: CASSLGVSYEQYF.

This chain joins TRBV7-2 and TRBJ2-3; TCRdb reports TRBD2, a call that lacks DNA to check it against. Germline CDR1 and CDR2: SGHTA and FQGNSA. The CDR3 loop spans 19 amino acids. This chain's CDR3 is CASSLLLTSGRGRTDTQYF. Supplemented by reference TRBV7-2 and TRBJ2-3, the full variable domain reads GAGVSQSPSNKVTEKGKDVELRCDPISGHTALYWYRQSLGQGLEFLIYFQGNSAPDKSGLPSDRFSAERTGGSVSTLTIQRTQQEDSAVYLCASSLLLTSGRGRTDTQYFGPGTRLTVL.

J is TRBJ1-1 and V is TRBV30; the TCRdb call, TRBD1, lacks DNA for checking. CDR1 is GTSNPN, CDR2 SVGIG, per germline (reference sequence). The CDR3 contains 15 residues. The CDR3 sequence: CAWRGPTGEGKEAFF.

The rearrangement joins TRBV29-1 to TRBJ1-2; with no DNA, the TCRdb D assignment of TRBD1 cannot be verified. The CDR3 is 13 amino acids. The germline V gene has CDR1 SQVTM and CDR2 ANQGSEA. The chain's CDR3 is CSVEDLTGVGYTF.

This clonotype is called large (0.1 to 1%) based on its frequency. The chain employs TRBV6-6 and TRBJ2-7; the TCRdb D gene call, TRBD1, has no DNA to confirm it. Per the germline V gene, CDR1 is MNHNY and CDR2 is SVGAGI (reference sequence). This CDR3 spans 14 amino acids. This CDR3 reads CASSGAGQKDEQYF.

In terms of frequency, this clonotype is large. This chain links TRBV6-2 or TRBV6-3 with TRBJ2-3; absent DNA, TCRdb's TRBD2 call cannot be checked. Germline loops: CDR1 MNHEY, CDR2 SVGEGT. The CDR3 loop spans 12 amino acids. CDR3 protein: CASSGTTDTQYF.

The chain has TRBV13 and TRBJ2-1; TCRdb gives TRBD2 as the D gene, but with no DNA this cannot be confirmed. This CDR3 has 15 amino acids. Germline V gene data show CDR1 as PRHDT and CDR2 as FYEKMQ (reference sequence). The CDR3 loop reads CASSSLAGGRNEQFF.

This clonotype registers large (0.1 to 1%) by frequency. This rearrangement joins TRBV6-2 or TRBV6-3 to TRBJ2-2. Germline loops: CDR1 MNHEY, CDR2 SVGEGT. CDR3 length equals 12 residues. The CDR3 reads CASSYADGELFF.

The chain has TRBV6-2 or TRBV6-3 and TRBJ2-3; TCRdb names TRBD1, which stays unverified in the absence of DNA. CDR1 and CDR2 from the germline V gene are MNHEY and SVGEGT. The CDR3 is 15 amino acids. The CDR3 region is CASSLGTVSTDTQYF.

V is TRBV12-3 or TRBV12-4 and J is TRBJ2-7. This CDR3 spans 12 amino acids. CDR3 sequence reads: CASSFGNYEQYF.

The rearrangement joins TRBV11-3 to TRBJ2-3; checking the TCRdb D call of TRBD2 is not possible without DNA. CDR3 length: 17 amino acids. Germline V lookup: CDR1 SGHNT, CDR2 YENEEA. The CDR3: CASSSTWDYGNTDTQYF.

The chain's CDR3 is CASSYRGKSNSEQFF. This rearrangement joins TRBV6-2 or TRBV6-3 to TRBJ2-1. This CDR3 is built from 15 residues. CDR1 MNHEY and CDR2 SVGEGT come from the germline V gene.

V usage is TRBV6-1 and J usage is TRBJ1-5. CDR3 length equals 13 residues. The germline CDR1 and CDR2 sequences are MNHNS and SASEGT. The chain's CDR3 is CASSVGSLQPQHF.

The chain uses TRBV4-2 and TRBJ2-2; the TCRdb D gene call, TRBD1, has no DNA to confirm it. The V gene's germline CDR1 is LGHNA and CDR2 YNFKEQ. CDR3 length: 16 residues. The CDR3 loop is CASSHIRGQGAGELFF.

The chain has TRBV7-6 and TRBJ2-1; TCRdb reports TRBD1, a call that lacks DNA to check it against. CDR3 size: 14 residues. Germline loops: CDR1 SGHVS, CDR2 FNYEAQ. The CDR3 sequence is CASSPHPPVSEQFF.

The gene calls are TRBV24-1 and TRBJ2-3; absent DNA, TCRdb's TRBD2 call cannot be checked. Germline assignment: CDR1 KGHDR and CDR2 SFDVKD. The CDR3 loop spans 18 amino acids. The CDR3 sequence is CATSDPGLAGGWADTQYF.